Below, 5 T cell receptor beta chains from the same sample are listed, as sequenced in a study of beta chain features in type 1 diabetes (dated by TCRdb to the late 2010s). The receptor library was made with the immunoSEQ multiplex PCR assay. All of the isolated RNA was reverse transcribed with the High Capacity cDNA Reverse Transcription Kit, so expressed TCRB transcripts were sequenced. Sourced from immuneACCESS, this table was stored by TCRdb with only in-frame sequences that have V and J called. A share of the clones is absent; for the studies checked, an unresolved V gene accounts for under half, and the remainder has no known explanation. For this sample the table gives around 690,000 clones, of which around 12% were detected only once. The ten largest clones add up to 0.095% to 0.15% of the sample. Results the study describes overall, beyond this receptor: A moderate but significant shortening of TCRB CDR3 length was observed in type 1 diabetes patients in all four CD4+ subsets.

Their cognate antigens are unknown. The sequenced material came from naive CD4+ T cells from blood. Reading the label with the study, this specimen's cell subset or site is: true naive CD4+ T cells. These receptors came from a man under 40 with type 1 diabetes.

This chain connects TRBV9 to TRBJ1-6, with a weak D call TRBD1 (5 bases). From germline, CDR1 is SGDLS and CDR2 YYNGEE. V lost 0 bases and J lost 8, with 12 bases in between. This CDR3 comprises 15 residues. As DNA, the CDR3 is TGTGCCAGCAGCGTAGGGGCAGGGCAGGATTCACCCCTCCACTTT. Its protein product is CASSVGAGQDSPLHF.

This clone has just a few counts. The chain joins TRBV6-5 to TRBJ2-3; TRBD1 aligns across 7 bases. V was clipped by 2 bases and J by 2 bases; unmatched bases: 1. Germline CDR1 is MNHEY and CDR2 is SVGAGI. The CDR3 has 14 residues. The CDR3 here is CASSYGTVTDTQYF. The CDR3, as DNA: TGTGCCAGCAGTTACGGGACAGTCACAGATACGCAGTATTTT.

This clone was picked up a small number of times. The chain carries TRBV21-1 and TRBJ1-4. TRBV21-1 is a documented pseudogene. This CDR3 comprises 17 residues. Written as DNA, the CDR3 is TGTGCCAGCAGCCCAAGGACTAGCGGGGCTATTAATGAAAAACTGTTTTTT. As protein: CASSPRTSGAINEKLFF.

In its sample, this clone was seen a few times. This sequence joins TRBV18 and TRBJ2-7, with TRBD1 matching 12 bases. Germline-derived CDR1 and CDR2 are KGHSH and LQKENI. The CDR3 is made up of 15 amino acids. Trimming cost V 3 bases and J 2 bases; bases outside gene matches: 2. CDR3 bases: TGTGCCAGCTCACCCGGGACAGGGGGCACCTACGAGCAGTACTTC. It specifies CASSPGTGGTYEQYF.

V is TRBV5-1 and J is TRBJ2-3, with 11 positions matching TRBD1. Germline trimming cut 4 bases from V and 4 bases from J; bases unmatched to any gene: 8. This CDR3 is built from 16 residues. Germline CDR1 is SGHRS and CDR2 is YFSETQ. As DNA, the CDR3 is TGCGCCAGCAGCATCATACCGGGACAGGGGGCAGATACGCAGTATTTT. It is translated as CASSIIPGQGADTQYF.